This T cell receptor (beta chain) was retrieved from a study of T-cell memory formation after mild COVID-19. In this sample, this clonotype turned up a few times. CDR3 length: 16 residues. Germline values: CDR1 SGHTA, CDR2 FQGTGA. V dropped 5 bases and J dropped 8; count of bases not matched to a gene: 17. cDNA libraries for TCR alpha and TCR beta, carrying sample barcodes and UMIs, came from 5'RACE with constant-segment primers. TCRdb processed the 5' RACE reads anew with MiXCR; each CDR3 protein has one entry. The sample has 250,000 to 300,000 distinct CDR3 sequences; 15% to 20% are singletons. This chain connects TRBV7-3 to TRBJ1-2, with 7 bases fitting TRBD1. The sequence was collected from a man aged 18 to 29 who had mild COVID-19 (a few samples of this study predate the infection). Cell type and time point are not known. Material for sequencing was PBMCs or a T cell subset sorted from them (not recorded which). The CDR3 loop is CASSQGGGPLFGGYTF. In DNA form, the CDR3 reads TGTGCCAGCAGCCAGGGGGGAGGGCCCCTCTTTGGAGGCTACACCTTC.